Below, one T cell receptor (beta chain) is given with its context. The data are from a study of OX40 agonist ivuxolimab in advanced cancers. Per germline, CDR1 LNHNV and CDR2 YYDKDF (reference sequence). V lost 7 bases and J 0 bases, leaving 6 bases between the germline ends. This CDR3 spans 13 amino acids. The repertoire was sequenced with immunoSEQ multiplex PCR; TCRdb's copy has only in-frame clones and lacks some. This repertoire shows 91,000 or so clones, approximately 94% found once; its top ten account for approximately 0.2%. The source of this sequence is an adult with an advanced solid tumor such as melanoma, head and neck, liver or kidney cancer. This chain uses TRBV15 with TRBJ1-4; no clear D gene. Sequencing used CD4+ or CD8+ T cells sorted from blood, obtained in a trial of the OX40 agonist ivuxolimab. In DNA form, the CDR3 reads TGTGCCACCAACGTTGCAACTAATGAAAAACTGTTTTTT. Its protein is CATNVATNEKLFF.